This note documents a single T cell receptor beta chain sequence. Its antigen remains unidentified. CDR3 length: 15 residues. The germline V gene has CDR1 SGHTA and CDR2 FQGNSA. Deletions cut 1 base from V and 0 bases from J, with 7 bases between. Clones were sequenced by immunoSEQ multiplex PCR, and TCRdb holds only the in-frame ones, with some missing. Of about 75,000 clones in the sample, 70% to 90% are singletons; the top ten hold 17%. Exclusion applied to patients with autoimmune disease history or systemic immunosuppression. The source of the sample is a study of OX40 agonist ivuxolimab in advanced cancers. Study-wide points: CD8+ T cells averaged more expanded clones than CD4+. CD4+ and CD8+ blood T cells expanded clonally by week 6 at 0.1 to 3.0 mg/kg.

The sequence came from an adult with an advanced solid tumor such as melanoma, head and neck, liver or kidney cancer. V gene TRBV7-2 combines with J gene TRBJ2-1; no reliable D call. Here the sequenced sample was CD4+ or CD8+ T cells sorted from blood, taken in a trial of the OX40 agonist ivuxolimab. The chain's CDR3 is CASSLGGGSYNEQFF. The CDR3 region has the DNA TGTGCCAGCAGCTTAGGCGGCGGCTCCTACAATGAGCAGTTCTTC.